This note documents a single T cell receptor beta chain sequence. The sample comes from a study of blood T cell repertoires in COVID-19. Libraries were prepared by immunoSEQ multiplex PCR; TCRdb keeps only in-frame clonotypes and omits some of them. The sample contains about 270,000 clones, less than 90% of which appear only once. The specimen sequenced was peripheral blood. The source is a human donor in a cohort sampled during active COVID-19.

The CDR3 protein is CASSKGQPGNEKLFF. The CDR3 nucleotides read TGTGCCAGCTCCAAGGGACAGCCTGGGAATGAAAAACTGTTTTTT. This chain uses TRBV2 with TRBJ1-4; 7 positions agree with TRBD1. CDR1 is SNHLY and CDR2 is FYNNEI in the germline V gene. After removal of 8 bases from V and 5 bases from J, the junction contained 11 bases not matched to a gene. The length of the CDR3 is 15 residues.